Following are 14 T cell receptor beta chains from one sample sequenced in a study of blood T cells in healthy people across ages. A sample-barcoded 5' primer and a J-beta primer mix were used in a second PCR of about 6 to 11 cycles. TCRdb used MiXCR to reprocess the 5' RACE reads, holding one entry per CDR3 protein. The sample shows approximately 850,000 distinct CDR3 sequences, around 43% of them seen only once. Sequences were obtained from blood. These receptor sequences come from a man aged 55 to 70 in good health.

This clonotype was recorded a few times. The chain carries TRBV4-3 and TRBJ2-5; 11 bases fit TRBD2. This CDR3 region has 16 residues. The junction had 5 bases not matched to a gene; V was cut back by 0 bases and J by 5 bases. The V gene's germline CDR1 is LGHNA and CDR2 YSLEER. The CDR3 loop is CASSQDLAGGQETQYF. CDR3 nucleotide sequence: TGCGCCAGCAGCCAAGATTTAGCGGGGGGGCAGGAGACCCAGTACTTC.

V usage is TRBV12-3 or TRBV12-4 and J usage is TRBJ1-6; TRBD1 agrees at 7 bases. The CDR3 runs to 15 residues. Trimming took 1 base from V and 9 from J; bases not matched to a gene: 6. CDR3 region: CASSLGQGGGSPLHF. Here the CDR3 DNA reads TGTGCCAGCAGTTTAGGACAGGGAGGGGGTTCACCCCTCCACTTT.

This clonotype was detected a few times. The chain links TRBV9 to TRBJ1-1; no reliable D call. Germline assignment: CDR1 SGDLS and CDR2 YYNGEE. CDR3 length equals 14 residues. V lost 5 bases and J 4 bases, leaving 15 bases between the germline ends. CDR3 in amino acids: CASSAGSRPTEAFF. For the CDR3, the DNA is TGTGCCAGCAGTGCTGGGAGCCGACCCACTGAAGCTTTCTTT.

V is TRBV20-1 and J is TRBJ1-2, with D possibly being TRBD1 (5 bases). CDR1 is DFQATT and CDR2 is SNEGSKA in the germline V gene (reference sequence). The CDR3 length is 14 residues. V lost 1 base and J 4 bases, leaving 13 bases between the germline ends. The CDR3 loop is CSARAGEWGYGYTF. As DNA, the CDR3 is TGCAGTGCTAGAGCGGGGGAGTGGGGCTATGGCTACACCTTC.

The rearrangement uses TRBV12-3 or TRBV12-4 and TRBJ2-5; D may correspond to TRBD1 or TRBD2 (6 bases each). V was shortened by 2 bases and J by 2 bases, with 21 bases between the two germline ends. The length of the CDR3 is 18 residues. The CDR3 sequence: CASSLFGGNRANQETQYF. Written as DNA, the CDR3 is TGTGCCAGCAGTTTATTTGGAGGGAACAGGGCAAATCAAGAGACCCAGTACTTC.

This chain connects TRBV7-2 to TRBJ2-7; 8 nucleotides match TRBD2. The ends lost 1 base at V and 7 bases at J; junction bases unmatched: 15. The CDR3 extends over 17 amino acids. CDR1 and CDR2 from the germline V gene are SGHTA and FQGNSA. The CDR3 nucleotides read TGTGCCAGCAGCTTAGGGACCGGGGGGGCAATCTACAATGAGCAGTACTTC. Its protein product is CASSLGTGGAIYNEQYF.

The V and J genes are TRBV12-3 or TRBV12-4 and TRBJ2-4, with a weak D call TRBD1 (6 bases). Trimming removed 6 bases from V and 7 bases from J, with 13 bases in between. The CDR3 loop spans 13 amino acids. The CDR3 region is CASSTGHSNIQYF. DNA for the CDR3: TGTGCCAGCAGCACGGGACACTCGAACATTCAGTACTTC.

DNA for the CDR3: TGTGCCAGCAGCCGCCAGGGTTTGGGGTATGGCTACACCTTC. It is translated as CASSRQGLGYGYTF. V and J are TRBV3-1 and TRBJ1-2; tentative D call: TRBD1 (5 bases). V lost 4 bases and J 5 bases, leaving 14 bases between the germline ends. The CDR3 is 14 residues long. Looked up from germline, CDR1 is LGHDT and CDR2 is YNNKEL (reference sequence).

The rearrangement links TRBV7-2 to TRBJ2-2; a weak D match, TRBD2 (6 bases). The V end lost 2 bases, the J end lost 4 bases, and 14 bases lay between the germline ends. The CDR3 totals 16 residues. CDR1 and CDR2 from the germline V gene are SGHTA and FQGNSA. CDR3 in amino acids: CASSLHTSYGTGELFF. In DNA form, the CDR3 reads TGTGCCAGCAGCTTACATACTAGCTATGGCACCGGGGAGCTGTTTTTT.

V and J are TRBV7-9 and TRBJ2-3, with D perhaps TRBD2 (6 bases). Germline V CDR1 and CDR2: SEHNR, FQNEAQ (reference sequence). The CDR3 covers 15 residues. Deletions cut 10 bases from V and 5 bases from J, with 22 bases between. The CDR3: CAINPHGGAGDTQYF. The CDR3 nucleotides are TGTGCCATCAACCCTCACGGCGGGGCCGGAGATACGCAGTATTTT.

The rearrangement links TRBV7-2 to TRBJ1-4; D gene unclear. Per germline, CDR1 SGHTA and CDR2 FQGNSA. The CDR3 sequence is 13 residues long. V gave up 5 bases and J gave up 8 bases, with 12 bases separating them. The CDR3 DNA reads TGTGCCAGCAGCCTGGGGAGTAAGGAAAAACTGTTTTTT. It codes for CASSLGSKEKLFF.

This clonotype was picked up a small number of times. The V call is TRBV7-2, the J call TRBJ2-7; no definite D call. Trimming removed 1 base at V and 2 bases at J, with 6 bases between. The CDR3 has 13 residues. Looked up from germline, CDR1 is SGHTA and CDR2 is FQGNSA. CDR3 coding DNA: TGTGCCAGCAGCTTAGACAGTGCCTACGAGCAGTACTTC. It encodes CASSLDSAYEQYF.

Concerning this clonotype itself: The junction departs from the called germline gene at one end, perhaps through a read error. This sequence joins TRBV6-1 and TRBJ2-5, with a possible D match to TRBD2 (6 bases). The CDR3 totals 15 residues. Germline CDR1 MNHNS, CDR2 SASEGT. Here the CDR3 reads CASSNTRGSGETQYF. In nucleotides, the CDR3 is TGTGCCAGCAGTAATACCCGGGGGTCGGGGGAGACTCAGTACTTC.

The V and J genes are TRBV5-1 and TRBJ2-4; 7 positions match TRBD1. The J call may be incorrect, as the DNA end agrees better with TRBJ2-7. From germline, CDR1 is SGHRS and CDR2 YFSETQ. The CDR3 runs 13 residues. The CDR3 protein is CASSTDRVVEQYF. CDR3 DNA sequence: TGCGCCAGCAGCACCGACAGGGTCGTCGAGCAGTACTTC.